Listed below are T cell receptor beta chains from one sample, sequenced in a study of radiation and T cells in renal cell carcinoma. Clones were read by immunoSEQ multiplex PCR, and TCRdb kept only the in-frame ones, dropping some. Of about 150,000 clones listed, roughly 89% are singletons. Sample: blood, taken from a patient whose treatment included radiotherapy and nephrectomy. The receptors shown here come from a woman between 50 and 59 years old with renal cell carcinoma. Each CDR3 is given with its conserved first and last residue.

j_call,cdr3_length,v_call,cdr3_aa
TRBJ1-1,14,TRBV9,CASSVVSMNTEAFF
TRBJ1-2,15,TRBV9,CASSPSGGPNYGYTF
TRBJ2-1,16,TRBV7-9,CASSYIPGGPFNEQFF
TRBJ2-1,15,TRBV27,CASSLGGSSYNEQFF
TRBJ2-3,15,TRBV5-1,CASSLVFTSTDTQYF
TRBJ2-3,14,TRBV7-3,CASSFGGATDTQYF
TRBJ2-6,17,TRBV5-6,CASQSYNSQSRANVLTF
TRBJ2-3,13,TRBV5-1,CASSADSTDTQYF
TRBJ2-5,16,TRBV9,CASSVGKGWREETQYF
TRBJ1-2,15,TRBV6-6,CASSYPGGDLYGYTF
TRBJ1-2,13,TRBV12-5,CASGLSGNYGYTF
TRBJ1-4,13,TRBV6-5,CAGTTGQNEKLFF
TRBJ2-7,14,TRBV9,CASSVDQGAGEQYF
TRBJ2-7,14,TRBV13,CASSLGDRAYEQYF
TRBJ2-2,14,TRBV19,CASSSSTGGTELFF
TRBJ1-6,20,TRBV5-8,CASSPDPDRLRSSYNSPLHF
TRBJ1-2,13,TRBV19,CASSETGVYGYTF
TRBJ1-3,19,TRBV5-1,CASSLERGATYGSGNTIYF
TRBJ1-6,13,TRBV19,CASGDRGESPLHF
TRBJ1-4,15,TRBV4-2,CASSTIGTVGEKLFF
TRBJ2-3,17,TRBV11-2,CASSFHTGTPSTDTQYF
TRBJ2-3,15,TRBV6-6,CASSSPDRGSDTQYF
TRBJ2-7,14,TRBV19,CASSIDRIGSEQYF